This T cell receptor (beta chain) was sequenced for a study of shared clonotypes between healthy human individuals. The germline V and J ends were trimmed by 7 bases and 4 bases, with 19 bases remaining between them. Per the germline V gene, CDR1 is MNHEY and CDR2 is SMNVEV (reference sequence). The CDR3 covers 16 residues. The assay was run at deep level. Roughly 27,000 T cell genomes, or roughly 180 ng DNA, went into the sorted-subset replicate PCRs. Assay: immunoSEQ multiplex PCR; the TCRdb copy retains only in-frame clones and omits some. The table has more than 550,000 clones, less than 95% seen once. To note about this clone: The antigen is undetermined.

Findings and limits, study-wide: Sequencing depth was expected to influence donor clonotype sharing.

The clonotype was recovered from a man between 18 and 29 years old in good health. Some clones in this sample may be carry-over from other donors' samples. The chain is built from TRBV27 and TRBJ1-4; possibly TRBD1 for D (6 bases). Source material: memory CD8+ T cells from PBMCs. Specified subset: CD45RO+ cells pooled with CCR7-negative TemRA cells. The CDR3 region is CASKQRDKAINEKLFF. CDR3 sequence (DNA): TGTGCCAGCAAGCAAAGGGACAAGGCAATTAATGAAAAACTGTTTTTT.